The 28 T cell receptor beta chains listed next were all sequenced from one sample in a study of T cell repertoires in cytomegalovirus infection. One entry per CDR3 protein results from TCRdb running MiXCR on the reads. Of fewer than 300,000 distinct CDR3 sequences listed, roughly 26% are singletons. Sequencing was carried out using PBMCs. These receptors were obtained from a human donor in good health (CMV status not recorded). Some clones in this sample may be carry-over from other donors' samples.

The gene calls are TRBV20-1 and TRBJ1-4; D remains unclear. The CDR3 spans 14 residues. CDR1 is DFQATT and CDR2 is SNEGSKA in the germline V gene (reference sequence). With 0 bases removed from V and 8 bases from J, the gap between germline ends came to 13 bases. The DNA of the CDR3 is TGCAGTGCTAGAGAATGGAGGGAAGGAGAAAAACTGTTTTTT. Amino acid sequence: CSAREWREGEKLFF.

This clonotype was detected ten times or more. This chain joins TRBV7-2 and TRBJ2-7; D remains unclear. The V end was cut by 4 bases, the J end by 1 base, with 11 bases between. This CDR3 contains 14 residues. Germline loops: CDR1 SGHTA, CDR2 FQGNSA. CDR3 in amino acids: CASSSDRLSYEQYF. CDR3 bases: TGTGCCAGCAGCTCCGACCGCCTGTCCTACGAGCAGTACTTC. The full variable domain, its missing parts supplied by reference TRBV7-2 and TRBJ2-7, is GAGVSQSPSNKVTEKGKDVELRCDPISGHTALYWYRQSLGQGLEFLIYFQGNSAPDKSGLPSDRFSAERTGGSVSTLTIQRTQQEDSAVYLCASSSDRLSYEQYFGPGTRLTVT.

This chain uses TRBV20-1 with TRBJ2-5, with TRBD1 matching 7 bases. From germline, CDR1 is DFQATT and CDR2 SNEGSKA (reference sequence). The CDR3 runs to 15 residues. The V and J ends lost 0 bases and 0 bases, in that order; junction bases with no gene match: 4. The chain's CDR3 is CSARDAQGDQETQYF. In DNA form, the CDR3 reads TGCAGTGCTAGAGATGCTCAGGGGGACCAAGAGACCCAGTACTTC.

This chain joins TRBV3-1 and TRBJ2-3; maybe TRBD2 (6 bases). The CDR3 totals 15 residues. Trimming took 4 bases from V and 8 from J, leaving 19 bases between them. Germline values: CDR1 LGHDT, CDR2 YNNKEL (reference sequence). CDR3 nucleotide sequence: TGTGCCAGCAGCCCGTCCGTGGCAGGGCGGGGTACGCAGTATTTT. It is translated as CASSPSVAGRGTQYF.

This clonotype was found many times. J is TRBJ2-2 and V is TRBV19, with a tentative D call TRBD1 (6 bases). The CDR3 is 20 residues long. With 0 bases removed from V and 3 bases from J, the gap between germline ends came to 23 bases. CDR1 LNHDA and CDR2 SQIVND come from the germline V gene (reference sequence). The CDR3 sequence is CASSIEEPPGRGPDTGELFF. The CDR3 DNA reads TGTGCCAGTAGTATAGAGGAACCGCCCGGCAGGGGCCCTGACACCGGGGAGCTGTTTTTT. Together with reference TRBV19 and TRBJ2-2, the CDR3 gives the full variable domain: DGGITQSPKYLFRKEGQNVTLSCEQNLNHDAMYWYRQDPGQGLRLIYYSQIVNDFQKGDIAEGYSVSREKKESFPLTVTSAQKNPTAFYLCASSIEEPPGRGPDTGELFFGEGSRLTVL.

The chain combines TRBV24-1 with TRBJ2-3; 11 bases agree with TRBD2. V gave up 4 bases and J gave up 6 bases; unmatched junction bases: 5. The CDR3 sequence is 15 residues long. CDR1 KGHDR and CDR2 SFDVKD come from the germline V gene. Written as DNA, the CDR3 is TGTGCCACCAGTGACCTACTAGCGGGGGTCGATACGCAGTATTTT. This gives the protein CATSDLLAGVDTQYF.

This sequence joins TRBV7-9 and TRBJ1-1, with TRBD1 as a possible D gene (6 bases). The CDR3 is made up of 14 amino acids. Looked up from germline, CDR1 is SEHNR and CDR2 is FQNEAQ (reference sequence). V gave up 3 bases and J gave up 8 bases, with 16 bases separating them. The CDR3 reads CASSLGTLATEAFF. The DNA for the CDR3 is TGTGCCAGCAGCTTGGGGACACTCGCCACGGAAGCTTTCTTT.

The chain recombines TRBV19 with TRBJ1-2, with TRBD1 matching 7 bases. Per germline, CDR1 LNHDA and CDR2 SQIVND (reference sequence). The CDR3 runs 13 residues. The V segment lost 7 bases and the J segment 7 bases; nucleotides outside the gene matches: 9. The CDR3 coding sequence is TGTGCCAGTACCCCAGAGGGACAGCTTGGCTACACCTTC. It specifies CASTPEGQLGYTF.

The CDR3: CSASPRNTGELFF. CDR3 nucleotide sequence: TGCAGTGCTAGCCCCAGGAACACCGGGGAGCTGTTTTTT. The V call is TRBV20-1, the J call TRBJ2-2; no definite D call. From germline, CDR1 is DFQATT and CDR2 SNEGSKA (reference sequence). Between the trimmed V and J ends, which lost 3 bases and 1 base, there was a span of 6 bases. The CDR3 totals 13 residues.

The chain links TRBV30 to TRBJ2-1; D might be TRBD1 (6 bases). The CDR3 loop spans 14 amino acids. V was pared by 3 bases and J by 7 bases, with 16 bases between. Germline V gene lookup returns CDR1 GTSNPN and CDR2 SVGIG (reference sequence). CDR3 DNA sequence: TGTGCCTGGAGGGCGCGCGGACAGCCAAATGAGCAGTTCTTC. Amino acids: CAWRARGQPNEQFF.

This clonotype was counted a few times. V gene TRBV11-2 combines with J gene TRBJ1-4, with D perhaps TRBD1 (5 bases). Germline CDR1 reads SGHAT; CDR2 reads FQNNGV. Trimming shortened V by 3 bases and J by 7 bases, and 15 bases separated the two germline ends. The CDR3 has 15 residues. CDR3 sequence: CASSLDQGNGEKLFF. The CDR3 nucleotides read TGTGCCAGCAGCTTGGATCAGGGTAACGGTGAAAAACTGTTTTTT.

The V call is TRBV28, the J call TRBJ1-4; D gene uncertain. Germline V gene data show CDR1 as MDHEN and CDR2 as SYDVKM. V lost 3 bases, J lost 6 bases, and 8 bases lay in between. The CDR3 is 13 amino acids. The DNA for the CDR3 is TGTGCCAGCAGTTTTCCCGGAGATGAAAAACTGTTTTTT. Protein product: CASSFPGDEKLFF.

In its sample, this clonotype was seen many times. V and J are TRBV27 and TRBJ1-2, with TRBD1 identical over 8 bases. Per germline, CDR1 MNHEY and CDR2 SMNVEV (reference sequence). V shed 4 bases, J shed 6 bases, and the junction held 10 bases outside the gene matches. The CDR3 totals 15 residues. The CDR3 region is CASSSPRTGNHGYTF. CDR3 DNA: TGTGCCAGCAGTTCACCTCGGACAGGGAACCATGGCTACACCTTC.

There are a few counts of this clonotype. The V gene is TRBV6-1, the J gene TRBJ2-5; D is uncertain. Germline CDR1 MNHNS, CDR2 SASEGT. This CDR3 has 12 residues. V shed 6 bases and J shed 4 bases, with 9 bases lying between them. The CDR3 reads CASRLFRETQYF. The CDR3 bases are TGTGCCAGCAGGCTATTTCGAGAGACCCAGTACTTC.

The sample holds a few counts of this clonotype. The chain uses TRBV14 and TRBJ2-1; the match to TRBD1 covers 8 bases. The ends lost 3 bases at V and 4 bases at J; junction bases unmatched: 5. The CDR3 consists of 15 residues. Germline lookup yields CDR1 SGHDN and CDR2 FVKESK. The CDR3 is CASSHPGTGYNEQFF. The CDR3, as DNA: TGTGCCAGCAGCCACCCCGGGACAGGATACAATGAGCAGTTCTTC.

This clonotype was observed many times. The chain carries TRBV7-2 and TRBJ2-7, with D unclear. CDR1 and CDR2 from the germline V gene are SGHTA and FQGNSA. The CDR3 has 12 residues. Trimming took 4 bases from V and 4 from J, leaving 8 bases between them. The CDR3 region is CASSSSRYEQYF. CDR3 in DNA: TGTGCCAGCAGCTCGAGCAGGTACGAGCAGTACTTC.

This chain links TRBV7-2 with TRBJ2-7; possible D gene TRBD2, 6 bases. Germline loops: CDR1 SGHTA, CDR2 FQGNSA. The germline V and J ends were trimmed by 0 bases and 3 bases, with 9 bases remaining between them. The CDR3 contains 14 residues. The CDR3 loop is CASSLAGGIYEQYF. CDR3 nucleotide sequence: TGTGCCAGCAGCTTAGCTGGAGGGATCTACGAGCAGTACTTC.

This chain joins TRBV7-2 and TRBJ2-3; 9 bases align to TRBD1. The V and J ends lost 1 base and 2 bases, in that order; junction bases with no gene match: 19. The CDR3 length is 21 residues. The germline V gene encodes CDR1 SGHTA and CDR2 FQGNSA. For the CDR3, the DNA is TGTGCCAGCAGCTTAGATCCGGATAACAGGGGGCCCTATCCGTTCACAGATACGCAGTATTTT. Translated, it gives CASSLDPDNRGPYPFTDTQYF. Combining the CDR3 with reference TRBV7-2 and TRBJ2-3 gives the whole variable domain GAGVSQSPSNKVTEKGKDVELRCDPISGHTALYWYRQSLGQGLEFLIYFQGNSAPDKSGLPSDRFSAERTGGSVSTLTIQRTQQEDSAVYLCASSLDPDNRGPYPFTDTQYFGPGTRLTVL.

V and J are TRBV11-2 and TRBJ2-1; a weak D match, TRBD2 (5 bases). Per the germline V gene, CDR1 is SGHAT and CDR2 is FQNNGV. V gave up 7 bases and J gave up 0 bases, with 13 bases separating them. The CDR3 length is 15 residues. CDR3 sequence reads: CASTLGESSYNEQFF. CDR3 DNA sequence: TGTGCCAGCACCCTGGGAGAAAGCTCCTACAATGAGCAGTTCTTC. The complete variable domain, with remaining parts taken from reference TRBV11-2 and TRBJ2-1, reads EAGVAQSPRYKIIEKRQSVAFWCNPISGHATLYWYQQILGQGPKLLIQFQNNGVVDDSQLPKDRFSAERLKGVDSTLKIQPAKLEDSAVYLCASTLGESSYNEQFFGPGTRLTVL.

This clonotype was counted ten times or more. The V and J genes are TRBV14 and TRBJ2-1; D not resolved. This CDR3 contains 12 residues. V dropped 3 bases and J dropped 5 bases, with 5 bases sitting between them. CDR1 is SGHDN and CDR2 is FVKESK in the germline V gene. The CDR3 DNA sequence: TGTGCCAGCAGCCATTACAACAATGAGCAGTTCTTC. It specifies CASSHYNNEQFF.

This clonotype appeared a few times. This rearrangement joins TRBV20-1 to TRBJ2-1; D is tentatively TRBD1 or TRBD2 (5 bases each). The V gene's germline CDR1 is DFQATT and CDR2 SNEGSKA (reference sequence). V lost 6 bases to trimming and J lost 9 bases, with 21 bases between them. The CDR3 consists of 14 residues. CDR3 nucleotides: TGCAGTGCCTACTTCCGGGACGGACGCCCTGAGCAGTTCTTC. Translating it yields CSAYFRDGRPEQFF.

In its sample, this clonotype was seen many times. The chain combines TRBV7-2 with TRBJ1-2; no firm D call. The CDR3 length is 12 residues. The V end was cut by 5 bases, the J end by 4 bases, with 8 bases between. Germline V lookup: CDR1 SGHTA, CDR2 FQGNSA. The CDR3 here is CASSRRGYGYTF. The CDR3 DNA is TGTGCCAGCAGCCGCCGCGGCTATGGCTACACCTTC.

Only a few counts were recorded for this clonotype. CDR3 nucleotides: TGTGCCAGCACGAGGGGGGGTTTCTACGAGCAGTACTTC. Translating it yields CASTRGGFYEQYF. This chain connects TRBV28 to TRBJ2-7, with a tentative D call TRBD2 (7 bases). The ends were cut back, 7 bases at V and 3 bases at J, with 13 bases in the middle. The CDR3 has 13 amino acids. Germline V CDR1 and CDR2: MDHEN, SYDVKM.

V gene TRBV2 combines with J gene TRBJ1-5; 7 bases map to TRBD1. Trimming at V came to 5 bases and at J to 7 bases, leaving 8 bases not matched to a gene. This CDR3 spans 14 amino acids. Germline-derived CDR1 and CDR2 are SNHLY and FYNNEI. CDR3 nucleotide sequence: TGTGCCAGCAGTCCTGGACAGGCGGAACAGCCCCAGCATTTT. Its translation: CASSPGQAEQPQHF. The complete variable domain, with remaining parts taken from reference TRBV2 and TRBJ1-5, reads EPEVTQTPSHQVTQMGQEVILRCVPISNHLYFYWYRQILGQKVEFLVSFYNNEISEKSEIFDDQFSVERPDGSNFTLKIRSTKLEDSAMYFCASSPGQAEQPQHFGDGTRLSIL.

This clonotype showed up many times. This chain connects TRBV12-3 or TRBV12-4 to TRBJ2-5; no clear D gene. V shed 3 bases and J shed 5 bases, with 7 bases lying between them. This CDR3 spans 12 amino acids. Here the CDR3 DNA reads TGTGCCAGCAGTTTGCAGGCCGAGACCCAGTACTTC. Its translation: CASSLQAETQYF.

The chain carries TRBV7-6 and TRBJ2-1, with TRBD1 matching over 9 bases. With V trimmed by 4 bases and J by 5 bases, 0 bases remained unmatched. This CDR3 spans 13 amino acids. Germline lookup yields CDR1 SGHVS and CDR2 FNYEAQ. CDR3 loop: CASSWTGDNEQFF. In DNA, the CDR3 is TGTGCCAGCAGCTGGACAGGGGACAATGAGCAGTTCTTC.

The chain joins TRBV6-5 to TRBJ2-3, with unresolved D. The CDR3 has 16 amino acids. V was cut by 1 base and J by 3 bases, with 14 bases left in between. Germline assignment: CDR1 MNHEY and CDR2 SVGAGI. The CDR3 protein is CASSYYRTPFTDTQYF. CDR3 nucleotide sequence: TGTGCCAGCAGTTACTACCGTACTCCATTTACAGATACGCAGTATTTT.

The chain combines TRBV20-1 with TRBJ2-3, with 12 bases aligning to TRBD2. The germline gives CDR1 DFQATT, CDR2 SNEGSKA (reference sequence). The CDR3 length is 15 residues. J was trimmed by 5 bases and V by 4 bases; bases with no gene match: 7. In nucleotides, the CDR3 is TGCAGTGCTATCGTAGCGACTAGCGGGAGAGATACGCAGTATTTT. The encoded protein is CSAIVATSGRDTQYF.